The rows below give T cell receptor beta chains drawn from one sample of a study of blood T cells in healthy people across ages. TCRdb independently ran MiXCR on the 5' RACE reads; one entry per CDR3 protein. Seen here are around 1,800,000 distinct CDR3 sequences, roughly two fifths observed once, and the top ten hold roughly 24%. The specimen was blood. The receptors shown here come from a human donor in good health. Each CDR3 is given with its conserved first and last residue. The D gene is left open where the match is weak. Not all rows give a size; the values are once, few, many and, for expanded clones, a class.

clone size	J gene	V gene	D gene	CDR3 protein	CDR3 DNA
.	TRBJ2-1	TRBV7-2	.	CASSSWTLGNEQFF	TGTGCCAGCAGCTCGTGGACTCTCGGCAATGAGCAGTTCTTC
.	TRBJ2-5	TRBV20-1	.	CSARAILKTQYF	TGCAGTGCTAGAGCGATCTTAAAGACCCAGTACTTC
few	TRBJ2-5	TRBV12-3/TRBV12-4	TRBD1	CASRGQAKETQYF	TGTGCCAGCAGGGGACAGGCCAAAGAGACCCAGTACTTC
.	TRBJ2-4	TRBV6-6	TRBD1	CASSSLQGAWDERYF	TGTGCCAGCAGTTCTCTACAGGGGGCTTGGGACGAGCGGTACTTC
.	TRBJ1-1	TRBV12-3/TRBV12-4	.	CASSFMVNTEAFF	TGTGCCAGCAGTTTTATGGTCAACACTGAAGCTTTCTTT
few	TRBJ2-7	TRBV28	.	CASSNEATYEQYF	TGTGCCAGCAGTAATGAAGCTACCTACGAGCAGTACTTC
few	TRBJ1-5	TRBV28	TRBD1	CASSPLGTGNQPQHF	TGTGCCAGCAGTCCCCTGGGGACAGGAAATCAGCCCCAGCATTTT
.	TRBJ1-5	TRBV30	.	CAWSRGYDQPQHF	TGTGCCTGGAGCCGAGGGTACGATCAGCCCCAGCATTTT
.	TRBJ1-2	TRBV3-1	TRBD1	CASSPPTGGTYGYTF	TGTGCCAGCAGCCCACCGACAGGGGGTACCTATGGCTACACCTTC
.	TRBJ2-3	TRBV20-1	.	CSARDYRDFKDTQYF	TGCAGTGCTAGAGATTACCGGGACTTCAAAGATACGCAGTATTTT
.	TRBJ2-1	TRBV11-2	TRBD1	CASSLEPGGKQFF	TGTGCCAGCAGCTTAGAACCAGGGGGTAAGCAGTTCTTC
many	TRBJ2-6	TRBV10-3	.	CAISQSGANVLTF	TGTGCCATCAGCCAGTCTGGGGCCAACGTCCTGACTTTC
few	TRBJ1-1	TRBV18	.	CASSHLEGTEAFF	TGTGCCAGCTCCCACTTGGAGGGAACTGAAGCTTTCTTT
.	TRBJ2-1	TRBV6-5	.	CASSYSVPRGVDEQFF	TGTGCCAGCAGTTACTCGGTTCCAAGAGGCGTAGATGAGCAGTTCTTC
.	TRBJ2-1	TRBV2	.	CATQNPRAGEQFF	TGTGCCACCCAGAACCCCCGGGCTGGTGAGCAGTTCTTC
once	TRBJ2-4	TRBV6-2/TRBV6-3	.	CASSSHETNIQYF	TGTGCCAGCAGTTCACACGAAACAAACATTCAGTACTTC
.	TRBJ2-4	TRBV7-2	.	CASSSKSSYNEQYF	TGTGCCAGCAGCTCTAAAAGCTCCTACAATGAGCAGTACTTC
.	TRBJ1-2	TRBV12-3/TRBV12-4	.	CASSARRASYGYTF	TGTGCCAGCAGTGCTAGGCGGGCCTCATATGGCTACACCTTC
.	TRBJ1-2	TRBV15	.	CATSRDQAAHYGYTF	TGTGCCACCAGCAGAGATCAGGCAGCTCACTATGGCTACACCTTC
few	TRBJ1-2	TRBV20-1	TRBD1	CSASRGPADADGYTF	TGCAGTGCTTCTAGGGGGCCGGCCGATGCTGATGGCTACACCTTC
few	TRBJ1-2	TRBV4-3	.	CASSQEITTPALYGYTF	TGCGCCAGCAGCCAAGAGATTACGACTCCAGCTTTGTATGGCTACACCTTC
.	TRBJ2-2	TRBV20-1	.	CSARAGPNTGELFF	TGCAGTGCTAGAGCCGGACCTAACACCGGGGAGCTGTTTTTT
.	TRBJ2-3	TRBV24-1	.	CATRDPRGVADTQYF	TGTGCCACCCGGGATCCGAGAGGGGTAGCAGATACGCAGTATTTT
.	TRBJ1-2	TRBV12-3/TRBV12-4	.	CASSLLGALYGYTF	TGTGCCAGCAGTTTATTAGGGGCCCTTTATGGCTACACCTTC
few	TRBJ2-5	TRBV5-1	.	CASSPSPIGQETQYF	TGCGCCAGCAGTCCCTCCCCCATCGGCCAAGAGACCCAGTACTTC
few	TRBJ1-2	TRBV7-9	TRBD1	CASSLSWDRPLRDGYTF	TGTGCCAGCAGCTTAAGCTGGGACAGGCCCTTGAGGGATGGCTACACCTTC
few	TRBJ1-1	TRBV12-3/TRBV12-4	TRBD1	CACSQTGHTEAFF	TGTGCCTGCTCACAGACAGGGCACACTGAAGCTTTCTTT
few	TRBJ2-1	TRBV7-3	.	CASSSGPGHNEQFF	TGTGCCAGCAGCTCGGGTCCTGGGCACAATGAGCAGTTCTTC
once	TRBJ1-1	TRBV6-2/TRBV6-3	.	CASRPAGWDTEAFF	TGTGCCAGCAGACCGGCGGGGTGGGACACTGAAGCTTTCTTT
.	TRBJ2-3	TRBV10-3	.	CAISESRGIRTDTQYF	TGTGCCATCAGTGAGTCGAGGGGGATACGGACAGATACGCAGTATTTT
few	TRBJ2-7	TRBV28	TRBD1	CASSLGAGTGMYEQYF	TGTGCCAGCAGTTTAGGGGCCGGGACAGGGATGTACGAGCAGTACTTC
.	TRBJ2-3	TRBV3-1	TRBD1	CASSQDRDRGTDTQYF	TGTGCCAGCAGCCAAGACCGGGACAGGGGAACAGATACGCAGTATTTT
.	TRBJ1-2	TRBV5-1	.	CAGSFTGRDYGYTF	TGCGCCGGCAGCTTTACAGGGAGGGATTATGGCTACACCTTC
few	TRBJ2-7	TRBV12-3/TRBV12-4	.	CASSHRVLYEQYF	TGTGCCAGCAGCCACCGGGTCCTCTACGAGCAGTACTTC
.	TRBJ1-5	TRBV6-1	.	CASSEGHGGSGPQHF	TGTGCCAGCAGTGAAGGTCATGGGGGGAGTGGGCCCCAGCATTTT
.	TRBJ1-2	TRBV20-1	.	CSARDTVNYGYTF	TGCAGTGCTAGAGATACGGTTAACTATGGCTACACCTTC
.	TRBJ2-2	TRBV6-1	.	CASTGLREVGELFF	TGTGCCAGCACGGGACTTAGGGAAGTCGGGGAGCTGTTTTTT
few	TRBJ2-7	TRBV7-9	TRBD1	CASSPRTGLDEQYF	TGTGCCAGCAGCCCTCGGACAGGGCTAGACGAGCAGTACTTC
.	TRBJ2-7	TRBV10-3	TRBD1	CATLQGASGEQYF	TGTGCCACCCTACAGGGGGCCTCTGGCGAGCAGTACTTC
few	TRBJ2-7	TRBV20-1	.	CSARVVAGDEQYF	TGCAGTGCTAGAGTAGTGGCGGGTGACGAGCAGTACTTC
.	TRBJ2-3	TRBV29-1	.	CSVGVAALTDTQYF	TGCAGCGTTGGTGTAGCGGCGCTCACAGATACGCAGTATTTT
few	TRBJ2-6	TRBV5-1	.	CASKRQPSVILSGANVLTF	TGCGCCAGCAAACGACAGCCGAGCGTTATACTCTCTGGGGCCAACGTCCTGACTTTC
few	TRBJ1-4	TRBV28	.	CASSLPLRSEKLFF	TGTGCCAGCAGTTTGCCCCTCCGAAGTGAAAAACTGTTTTTT
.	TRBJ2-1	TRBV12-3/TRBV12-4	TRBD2	CASTRELAGDNEQFF	TGTGCCAGCACCAGGGAACTAGCGGGGGACAATGAGCAGTTCTTC
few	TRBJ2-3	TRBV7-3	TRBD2	CASSLLAGEVSTQYF	TGTGCCAGCAGCTTACTAGCGGGGGAAGTGAGTACGCAGTATTTT
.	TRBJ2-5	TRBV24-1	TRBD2	CATGTLAGSQETQYF	TGTGCCACCGGGACACTAGCGGGGAGCCAAGAGACCCAGTACTTC
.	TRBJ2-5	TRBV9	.	CASSVDLGGQTQYF	TGTGCCAGCAGCGTAGACCTGGGGGGACAGACCCAGTACTTC
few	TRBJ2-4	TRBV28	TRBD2	CASIPGRGVGDIQYF	TGTGCCAGCATTCCCGGGAGGGGGGTTGGGGACATTCAGTACTTC
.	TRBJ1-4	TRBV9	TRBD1	CASSVEETGATEKLFF	TGTGCCAGCAGCGTAGAGGAGACAGGGGCGACTGAAAAACTGTTTTTT
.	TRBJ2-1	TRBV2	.	CASIGWRDNEQFF	TGTGCCAGCATTGGTTGGCGGGACAATGAGCAGTTCTTC
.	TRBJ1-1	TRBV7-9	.	CASSPSLYTEAFF	TGTGCCAGCAGCCCCTCGCTCTACACTGAAGCTTTCTTT